In its sample, the clone carrying this T cell receptor beta chain was seen many times. The antigen is undetermined. V lost 7 bases to trimming and J lost 8 bases, with 23 bases between them. The CDR3 contains 14 residues. Germline CDR1 and CDR2: DFQATT and SNEGSKA (reference sequence). The data were taken from a study of CD8 T cells in ankylosing spondylitis. TCRdb itself ran the 5' RACE reads through MiXCR, one entry per CDR3 protein. The sample lists just over 300,000 distinct CDR3 sequences; more than 20% were seen once. Study-wide results and limits: Reportedly, disease-linked clones are significantly enriched in ankylosing spondylitis patients' matched synovial fluid. Relatively rare in peripheral blood, disease-linked clones were also CD8+. A motif in TCR beta, a set of 8 or 9 highly homologous variants, appeared characteristic of ankylosing spondylitis blood.

This clonotype was obtained from a female donor with ankylosing spondylitis or in good health (not recorded which). This chain joins TRBV20-1 and TRBJ1-1; possible D gene TRBD1, 6 bases. Source material: blood, either unsorted or a sorted T cell fraction (not recorded which). This chain's CDR3 is CSVAGEAGTLEAFF. CDR3 DNA: TGCAGTGTAGCAGGGGAAGCAGGGACACTGGAAGCTTTCTTT.